This T cell receptor beta chain was retrieved from a study of T cell repertoires in cytomegalovirus infection. On the study more broadly: It was the public TCR beta signatures that indicated both CMV infection and matching HLA type. Broader study findings: Within the response measured ex vivo, HLA-C-restricted CMV-specific TCR beta clonotypes were dominant. Of the TCR beta families, the public ones yielded a cumulative frequency that identified carriers of CMV plus the relevant HLA.

Germline CDR1 reads GTSNPN; CDR2 reads SVGIG (reference sequence). The CDR3 is made up of 13 amino acids. V was pared by 0 bases and J by 1 base, with 6 bases between. A single record per CDR3 protein comes from TCRdb applying MiXCR to the reads. Found here are 65,000 to 90,000 distinct CDR3 sequences, less than 4.5% of them singletons; the top ten hold around 4.4%. This clonotype showed up many times. Its antigen is as yet unknown. The rearrangement joins TRBV30 to TRBJ1-1, with no clear D. This TCR was sampled from a human donor in good health (CMV status not recorded). Some clones in this sample may be carry-over from other donors' samples. The sample comprised PBMCs. As DNA, the CDR3 is TGTGCCTGGAGTGTAAGCCGGAACACTGAAGCTTTCTTT. It encodes CAWSVSRNTEAFF.